These 2 T cell receptor beta chains were sequenced from one sample in a study of T cell changes during pregnancy in multiple sclerosis. Using immunoSEQ multiplex PCR, the repertoire was profiled, and TCRdb retains in-frame clones only, with some absent. The data hold tens of thousands of clones, with around 94% observed a single time. Sequenced here: CD4+ T cells from peripheral blood mononuclear cells, sampled in the third trimester of pregnancy. Source of these receptors: a female donor with multiple sclerosis, enrolled in a pregnancy study.

This chain links TRBV28 with TRBJ1-2; D is undetermined. This CDR3 contains 15 residues. The ends were cut back, 7 bases at V and 1 base at J, with 16 bases in the middle. In germline, CDR1 is MDHEN, CDR2 SYDVKM. The CDR3 loop is CASTTGRENNYGYTF. CDR3 sequence (DNA): TGTGCCAGCACCACCGGGCGGGAGAATAACTATGGCTACACCTTC.

The V call is TRBV29-1, the J call TRBJ1-2; TRBD1 aligns across 7 bases. Trimming removed 7 bases from V and 0 bases from J; junction bases left unmatched: 8. The CDR3 has 14 amino acids. Germline values: CDR1 SQVTM, CDR2 ANQGSEA. The CDR3 nucleotides are TGCAGCGCAAGGGGGACAGAAGCTAACTATGGCTACACCTTC. This gives the protein CSARGTEANYGYTF.